This T cell receptor (beta chain) was obtained from a study of blood T cell repertoires in COVID-19. The CDR3 is made up of 13 amino acids. Method: immunoSEQ multiplex PCR; TCRdb's copy keeps in-frame clones and lacks some. The sample holds under 500,000 clones, nearly 90% seen once. This clonotype was obtained from a woman aged 18-29 years with acute COVID-19. Material: PBMCs or T cells enriched from blood (not recorded which). The rearrangement links TRBV21-1 to TRBJ2-1; the D call in the table, TRBD1, was not verified against the DNA. TRBV21-1 is a known pseudogene. CDR3 in DNA: TGTGCCAGCAGAAGGCCAAGGGGAAATGAGCAGTTCTTC. Amino acids: CASRRPRGNEQFF.